Listed here is a single TCR beta chain. What it binds is unknown. The use of a sample-barcoded 5' primer and a J-beta primer mix characterized a second PCR of about 7 to 12 cycles. TCRdb redid the calling of the 5' RACE reads with MiXCR, one entry per CDR3 protein. The sample yields over 1,500,000 distinct CDR3 sequences, roughly two fifths seen once. The data were obtained in a study of blood T cells in healthy people across ages. Overall study findings and caveats: Older age went with lower TCR beta diversity per million T cells, in a roughly linear way.

Material: blood. This clonotype was sampled from a human donor in good health.

This chain's CDR3 is CASSSVTGGYEQYF. CDR3 in DNA: TGTGCCAGCAGCTCCGTAACAGGGGGCTACGAGCAGTACTTC. The gene calls are TRBV11-2 and TRBJ2-7, with 8 positions matching TRBD1. Germline CDR1 and CDR2: SGHAT and FQNNGV. The V and J ends lost 4 bases and 3 bases, in that order; junction bases with no gene match: 5. There are 14 residues in the CDR3. Based on the CDR3 plus reference TRBV11-2 and TRBJ2-7, the full variable domain is EAGVAQSPRYKIIEKRQSVAFWCNPISGHATLYWYQQILGQGPKLLIQFQNNGVVDDSQLPKDRFSAERLKGVDSTLKIQPAKLEDSAVYLCASSSVTGGYEQYFGPGTRLTVT.